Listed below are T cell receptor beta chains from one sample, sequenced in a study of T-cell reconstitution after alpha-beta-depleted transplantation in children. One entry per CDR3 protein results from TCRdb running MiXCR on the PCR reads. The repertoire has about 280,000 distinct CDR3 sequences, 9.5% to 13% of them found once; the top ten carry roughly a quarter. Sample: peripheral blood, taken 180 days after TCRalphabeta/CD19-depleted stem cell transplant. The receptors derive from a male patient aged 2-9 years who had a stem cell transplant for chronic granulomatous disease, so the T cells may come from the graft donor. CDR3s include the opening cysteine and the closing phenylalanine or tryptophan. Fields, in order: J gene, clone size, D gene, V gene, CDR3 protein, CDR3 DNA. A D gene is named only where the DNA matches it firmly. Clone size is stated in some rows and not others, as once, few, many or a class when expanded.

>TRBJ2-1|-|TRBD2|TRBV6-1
CASNPLAGGNYNEQFF
TGTGCCAGCAATCCACTAGCGGGAGGGAACTACAATGAGCAGTTCTTC
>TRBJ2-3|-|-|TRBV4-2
CASSQIGDTLYF
TGTGCCAGCAGCCAGATCGGGGATACGCTGTATTTT
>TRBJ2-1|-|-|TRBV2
CAGQGGEQFF
TGTGCCGGCCAGGGTGGTGAGCAGTTCTTC
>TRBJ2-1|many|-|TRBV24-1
CATSADNEQFF
TGTGCCACCAGTGCGGACAATGAGCAGTTCTTC
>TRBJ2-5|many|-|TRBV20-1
CSARGGGLEKETQYF
TGCAGTGCTAGGGGCGGGGGCCTTGAAAAAGAGACCCAGTACTTC
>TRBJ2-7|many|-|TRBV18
CASSPPLRGGDEQYF
TGTGCCAGCTCACCACCGCTCAGGGGGGGCGACGAGCAGTACTTC
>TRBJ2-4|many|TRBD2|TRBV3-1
CASSQGLAGPRGGYIQYF
TGTGCCAGCAGCCAAGGACTAGCGGGACCAAGGGGAGGTTACATTCAGTACTTC
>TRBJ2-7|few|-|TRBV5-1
CASAGWGVGAYEQYF
TGCGCCAGCGCCGGTTGGGGGGTCGGGGCCTACGAGCAGTACTTC
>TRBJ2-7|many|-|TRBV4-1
CASSQTEWGYAYEQYF
TGCGCCAGCAGCCAGACGGAGTGGGGATACGCCTACGAGCAGTACTTC
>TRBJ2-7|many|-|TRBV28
CASRRGPYEQYF
TGTGCCAGCAGACGCGGGCCCTACGAGCAGTACTTC
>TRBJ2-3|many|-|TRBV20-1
CSGAPHSDTQYF
TGCAGTGGCGCTCCGCACTCAGATACGCAGTATTTT
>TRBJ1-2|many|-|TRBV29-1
CSVVLQGIYGYTF
TGCAGCGTTGTTTTGCAGGGGATATATGGCTACACCTTC
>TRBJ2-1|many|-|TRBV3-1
CASSYRQTYNEQFF
TGTGCCAGCAGCTACAGGCAAACCTACAATGAGCAGTTCTTC
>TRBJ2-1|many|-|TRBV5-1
CASKATNYNEQFF
TGCGCCAGCAAAGCAACTAACTACAATGAGCAGTTCTTC
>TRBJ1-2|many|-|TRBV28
CASSLFPVYGYTF
TGTGCCAGCAGTTTATTCCCAGTCTATGGCTACACCTTC
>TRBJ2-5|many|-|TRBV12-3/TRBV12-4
CASSFEGGGQETQYF
TGTGCCAGCAGTTTCGAGGGAGGAGGCCAAGAGACCCAGTACTTC